Below, 13 T cell receptor beta chains from the same sample are listed, as sequenced in a study of cytomegalovirus exposure and HLA in healthy donors. The PCR contained 60 Vbeta and 13 Jbeta primers. The data were produced by immunoSEQ multiplex PCR, yet TCRdb's version contains in-frame clones alone and is incomplete. This sample has tens of thousands of clones; about four fifths occur once, and the top ten carry about 3.8%. The source material was PBMCs. These receptors were taken from a man aged 45 to 65 in good health and CMV-seronegative.

This rearrangement joins TRBV25-1 to TRBJ1-1, with D maybe TRBD1 (5 bases). CDR1 MGHDK and CDR2 SYGVNS come from the germline V gene. The CDR3 is 14 amino acids. Trimming stripped 0 bases from V and 5 bases from J, with 10 bases between. CDR3 in DNA: TGTGCCAGCAGTGAATATCAGGAGGGGACTGAAGCTTTCTTT. It encodes CASSEYQEGTEAFF.

The V gene is TRBV9, the J gene TRBJ2-1; unclear D gene. Deletions cut 0 bases from V and 5 bases from J, with 9 bases between. This CDR3 is built from 14 residues. Looked up from germline, CDR1 is SGDLS and CDR2 is YYNGEE. CDR3 sequence reads: CASSVGGGNNEQFF. The CDR3 nucleotides read TGTGCCAGCAGCGTAGGCGGTGGCAACAATGAGCAGTTCTTC.

The chain joins TRBV2 to TRBJ2-6; the D gene is possibly TRBD1 (6 bases). Germline CDR1 SNHLY, CDR2 FYNNEI. The CDR3 sequence is 15 residues long. V lost 8 bases, J lost 4 bases, and 15 bases lay in between. The CDR3 protein is CASGGQPLGANVLTF. In DNA form, the CDR3 reads TGTGCCAGCGGGGGACAACCCTTAGGGGCCAACGTCCTGACTTTC.

The genes are TRBV5-1 and TRBJ2-7; D is possibly TRBD2 (6 bases). From germline, CDR1 is SGHRS and CDR2 YFSETQ. This CDR3 comprises 13 residues. Trimming left V 7 bases short and J 3 bases short, with 14 bases between. CDR3 DNA sequence: TGCGCCAGCCCGACTAGACAGAACTACGAGCAGTACTTC. Translating gives CASPTRQNYEQYF.

CDR3 sequence (DNA): TGTGCCAGCAGCCCGGACAGGGCCCCAGGGACCCAGTACTTC. Protein product: CASSPDRAPGTQYF. V is TRBV7-2 and J is TRBJ2-5; 8 bases are shared with TRBD1. Germline CDR1 reads SGHTA; CDR2 reads FQGNSA. The CDR3 has 14 residues. V lost 5 bases to trimming and J lost 7 bases; unmatched junction nucleotides: 9.

This sequence joins TRBV19 and TRBJ1-5, with D possibly TRBD1 on 5 matching bases. Germline CDR1 and CDR2: LNHDA and SQIVND (reference sequence). The V end was cut by 5 bases, the J end by 2 bases, with 19 bases between. This CDR3 is 17 amino acids long. CDR3 loop: CASSFSGNFGGNQPQHF. The DNA of the CDR3 is TGTGCCAGTAGTTTTTCAGGGAATTTCGGTGGCAATCAGCCCCAGCATTTT.

The V and J genes are TRBV6-5 and TRBJ1-4, with 8 bases matching TRBD1. The CDR3 extends over 15 amino acids. Unmatched junction bases numbered 5, after V lost 0 bases and J lost 8 bases. CDR1 MNHEY and CDR2 SVGAGI come from the germline V gene. The CDR3 loop reads CASSYSTGVVEKLFF. The CDR3 bases are TGTGCCAGCAGTTACTCGACAGGGGTCGTGGAAAAACTGTTTTTT.

This chain joins TRBV11-2 and TRBJ1-2, with 8 positions matching TRBD1. The CDR3 runs 15 residues. Germline V gene data show CDR1 as SGHAT and CDR2 as FQNNGV. The J segment lost 8 bases and the V segment lost 1 base, leaving 9 bases of the junction unmatched. The CDR3 DNA is TGTGCCAGCAGCTTAGTACCCCAGGGGGCCGACGGCTACACCTTC. Amino acids: CASSLVPQGADGYTF.

This clone was counted a single time. The chain employs TRBV13 and TRBJ2-3; TRBD2 matches 8 bases. The CDR3 spans 17 residues. The germline V gene encodes CDR1 PRHDT and CDR2 FYEKMQ (reference sequence). The ends lost 5 bases at V and 3 bases at J; junction bases unmatched: 13. The CDR3 loop reads CASSPPGGDEHTDTQYF. DNA for the CDR3: TGTGCCAGCAGCCCCCCGGGAGGGGATGAACATACAGATACGCAGTATTTT. Looking up the rest from reference TRBV13 and TRBJ2-3 gives the full variable domain: AAGVIQSPRHLIKEKRETATLKCYPIPRHDTVYWYQQGPGQDPQFLISFYEKMQSDKGSIPDRFSAQQFSDYHSELNMSSLELGDSALYFCASSPPGGDEHTDTQYFGPGTRLTVL.

V is TRBV11-3 and J is TRBJ2-1; the match to TRBD1 covers 12 bases. There are 15 residues in the CDR3. In germline, CDR1 is SGHNT, CDR2 YENEEA. Unmatched junction bases numbered 6, after V lost 5 bases and J lost 7 bases. CDR3 region: CASSRGTGGFNEQFF. The CDR3 region has the DNA TGTGCCAGCAGCAGAGGGACAGGGGGCTTTAATGAGCAGTTCTTC.

This clone was counted a single time. This chain links TRBV5-5 with TRBJ2-7; D may be TRBD1 (6 bases). CDR1 and CDR2 from the germline V gene are SGHKS and YYEKEE (reference sequence). The CDR3 runs 14 residues. V was clipped by 5 bases and J by 5 bases, with 17 bases between them. CDR3 nucleotide sequence: TGTGCCAGCAGTAGTGACCCAGCAGGGGACGAGCAGTACTTC. Translated: CASSSDPAGDEQYF.

The rearrangement uses TRBV7-9 and TRBJ1-1, with 7 nucleotides matching TRBD1. This CDR3 has 15 residues. Germline V gene lookup returns CDR1 SEHNR and CDR2 FQNEAQ (reference sequence). Trimming took 5 bases from V and 0 from J; bases not matched to a gene: 6. The CDR3 region is CASSLSGTVNTEAFF. The DNA of the CDR3 is TGTGCCAGCAGCCTCTCCGGGACAGTGAACACTGAAGCTTTCTTT.

This chain uses TRBV19 with TRBJ2-3; 7 bases fit TRBD1. The V gene end was trimmed by 9 bases and the J gene end by 1 base; junction bases not matched to a gene: 7. CDR1 and CDR2 (germline): LNHDA, SQIVND (reference sequence). This CDR3 has 14 residues. CDR3 in amino acids: CASSDRVGTDTQYF. The CDR3 nucleotides read TGTGCCAGCTCCGACAGGGTGGGCACAGATACGCAGTATTTT.